The 5 T cell receptor beta chains listed next were all sequenced from one sample in a study of blood T cell repertoires in COVID-19. Only in-frame clones appear in the TCRdb table, and some are missing; sequencing was by immunoSEQ multiplex PCR. This sample has under 300,000 clones, with roughly 91% found just once. Input material: PBMCs or T cells enriched from blood (not recorded which). The receptors originated from a woman between 40 and 55 years old with acute COVID-19.

This chain connects TRBV6-2 or TRBV6-3 to TRBJ2-7, with 7 bases fitting TRBD1. The CDR3 totals 14 residues. The germline gives CDR1 MNHEY, CDR2 SVGEGT. V was pared by 2 bases and J by 6 bases, with 7 bases of the junction left unmatched. CDR3 region: CASSYTTGNGEQYF. In DNA form, the CDR3 reads TGTGCCAGCAGTTACACGACAGGGAACGGCGAGCAGTACTTC.

This chain connects TRBV2 to TRBJ2-5; D is unresolved. The CDR3 is 14 amino acids. Germline values: CDR1 SNHLY, CDR2 FYNNEI. V was clipped by 8 bases and J by 2 bases, with 15 bases between them. CDR3 sequence: CASESELAQETQYF. In DNA, the CDR3 is TGTGCCAGCGAGAGCGAGTTGGCGCAAGAGACCCAGTACTTC.

CDR3 sequence (DNA): TGTGCCAGCAGCGAGACCGGGACAGCGAACACCGGGGAGCTGTTTTTT. Its translation is CASSETGTANTGELFF. The rearrangement joins TRBV9 to TRBJ2-2, with 7 positions matching TRBD1. The CDR3 has 16 amino acids. J was trimmed by 0 bases and V by 3 bases; bases with no gene match: 5. Germline CDR1 reads SGDLS; CDR2 reads YYNGEE.

As to this clone: This specimen includes other DNA sequences encoding the same CDR3. V and J are TRBV18 and TRBJ1-6; TRBD1 might be the D (6 bases). Germline-derived CDR1 and CDR2 are KGHSH and LQKENI. V lost 3 bases and J lost 10, with 13 bases in between. There are 14 residues in the CDR3. The CDR3 region is CASSPREGDSPLHF. For the CDR3, the DNA is TGTGCCAGCTCACCCAGGGAGGGGGACTCACCCCTCCACTTT.

The chain employs TRBV30 and TRBJ2-2; D possibly corresponds to TRBD1 (5 bases). The CDR3 contains 13 residues. V lost 2 bases, J lost 8 bases, and 12 bases lay in between. Germline assignment: CDR1 GTSNPN and CDR2 SVGIG (reference sequence). The chain's CDR3 is CAWSLQGRGELFF. CDR3 DNA: TGTGCCTGGAGTTTGCAGGGAAGGGGGGAGCTGTTTTTT.